By sample fraction, the clone carrying this T cell receptor (beta chain) is medium-sized (0.01 to 0.1%). The sample is drawn from a study of spatial heterogeneity in lung cancer. The time point here: sample taken at primary tumor resection. Researchers sequenced whole RNA taken from tumor, nontumor lung or frozen PBMC without sorting. The V end was cut by 3 bases, the J end by 3 bases, with 9 bases between. CDR3 length: 13 amino acids. CDR1 and CDR2 from the germline V gene are MDHEN and SYDVKM. TCRdb processed the 5' RACE reads anew with MiXCR; each CDR3 protein has one entry. This repertoire shows under 5,500 distinct CDR3 sequences, roughly 5.4% found once; its top ten account for 7% to 10%.

The sequences come from normal lung tissue next to the tumor, collected at surgery. The V and J genes are TRBV28 and TRBJ2-7, with D uncertain. This clonotype was obtained from a female donor with early-stage non-small cell lung cancer. The CDR3 sequence: CASSLAFSYEQYF. The CDR3 region has the DNA TGTGCCAGCAGTTTGGCTTTCAGCTACGAGCAGTACTTC.